Following are 10 T cell receptor beta chains from one sample sequenced in a study of vaccination and CD4 T cells after COVID-19. Cultured CD4+ T-cell DNA underwent Oncomine TCR Beta short-read sequencing. MiXCR was run by TCRdb on the PCR reads, yielding one entry per CDR3 protein. The sample carries roughly 4,000 distinct CDR3 sequences, just under 35% recorded once. No antigen has been assigned to these receptors. Treatment described: approximately 10-day PBMC culture with coronavirus spike peptide pools or control peptides (ViraFEST assay). One should note that the unexposed donor's CD4+ T cells were collected before the COVID-19 pandemic (2011-2018). Sample: CD4+ T cells from blood, cultured in vitro. The receptor set was obtained from a human donor in good health.

The chain joins TRBV25-1 to TRBJ1-1; 7 nucleotides agree with TRBD1. Germline V gene lookup returns CDR1 MGHDK and CDR2 SYGVNS. The CDR3 consists of 14 residues. V dropped 3 bases and J dropped 5; count of bases not matched to a gene: 6. CDR3 in DNA: TGTGCCAGCAGTGACAGGGGGGGCAAGACTGAAGCTTTCTTT. Its protein is CASSDRGGKTEAFF. Using reference TRBV25-1 and TRBJ1-1 for the parts outside the CDR3, the full variable domain is EADIYQTPRYLVIGTGKKITLECSQTMGHDKMYWYQQDPGMELHLIHYSYGVNSTEKGDLSSESTVSRIRTEHFPLTLESARPSHTSQYLCASSDRGGKTEAFFGQGTRLTVV.

V gene TRBV19 combines with J gene TRBJ2-7, with 7 positions matching TRBD1. After removal of 0 bases from V and 3 bases from J, the junction contained 8 bases not matched to a gene. Germline CDR1 reads LNHDA; CDR2 reads SQIVND (reference sequence). The CDR3 runs to 16 residues. In DNA, the CDR3 is TGTGCCAGTAGTATAGAAGTCGGGACAGCTTACTACGAGCAGTACTTC. Amino acids: CASSIEVGTAYYEQYF.

This chain joins TRBV9 and TRBJ1-1; perhaps TRBD1 as D (5 bases). Trimming removed 0 bases from V and 4 bases from J, with 10 bases in between. Germline values: CDR1 SGDLS, CDR2 YYNGEE. This CDR3 contains 14 residues. The CDR3 DNA follows: TGTGCCAGCAGCGTAGGTAGGAGGGGCACTGAAGCTTTCTTT. Protein: CASSVGRRGTEAFF.

This clonotype was seen a handful of times. V gene TRBV5-4 combines with J gene TRBJ1-1; the match to TRBD1 covers 7 bases. V shed 2 bases, J shed 1 base, and the junction held 11 bases outside the gene matches. Per the germline V gene, CDR1 is SGHNT and CDR2 is YYREEE (reference sequence). The CDR3 extends over 17 amino acids. The DNA for the CDR3 is TGTGCCAGCAGCTTACAAGGGGGCGGGCTTTCGAACACTGAAGCTTTCTTT. Translation: CASSLQGGGLSNTEAFF.

The rearrangement uses TRBV29-1 and TRBJ2-5; D tentatively reads TRBD1 or TRBD2 (5 bases each). Trimming took off 7 bases at V and 5 bases at J, with 11 bases between the two ends. In germline, CDR1 is SQVTM, CDR2 ANQGSEA. The CDR3 is 11 amino acids. CDR3 nucleotide sequence: TGCAGCGCCATTGAGGGGGAGACCCAGTACTTC. This translates into CSAIEGETQYF.

This clonotype occurred a few times. The chain is built from TRBV6-1 and TRBJ2-3; 12 nucleotides agree with TRBD2. The CDR3 spans 15 residues. Germline V gene data show CDR1 as MNHNS and CDR2 as SASEGT. The junction had 2 bases not matched to a gene; V was cut back by 3 bases and J by 4 bases. CDR3: CASSESSGGADTQYF. CDR3 in DNA: TGTGCCAGCAGTGAGTCTAGCGGGGGGGCAGATACGCAGTATTTT.

A few counts support this clonotype. The chain employs TRBV5-1 and TRBJ2-5; D is undetermined. Trimming cost V 1 base and J 5 bases, with 9 bases left between them. Germline CDR1 SGHRS, CDR2 YFSETQ. This CDR3 has 13 amino acids. This CDR3 is CASSLTRRETQYF. The CDR3 DNA reads as TGCGCCAGCAGCTTGACCAGACGGGAGACCCAGTACTTC.

This clonotype was picked up a small number of times. The V call is TRBV20-1, the J call TRBJ2-7, with D unresolved. The CDR3 runs to 13 residues. Trimming cost V 2 bases and J 6 bases, with 14 bases left between them. CDR1 DFQATT and CDR2 SNEGSKA come from the germline V gene (reference sequence). As DNA, the CDR3 is TGCAGTGCTAGATCCGAGCCATTAGGCGAGCAGTACTTC. It is translated as CSARSEPLGEQYF.

This clonotype was seen a few times. This sequence joins TRBV20-1 and TRBJ1-1; D remains unclear. This CDR3 is 12 amino acids long. The germline V gene encodes CDR1 DFQATT and CDR2 SNEGSKA (reference sequence). V was pared by 4 bases and J by 0 bases, with 6 bases between. The CDR3: CSAMKMNTEAFF. CDR3 nucleotide sequence: TGCAGTGCTATGAAGATGAACACTGAAGCTTTCTTT.

This clonotype occurred a few times. The rearrangement joins TRBV6-1 to TRBJ1-6; D ambiguous. V was shortened by 2 bases and J by 7 bases, with 9 bases between the two germline ends. The CDR3 spans 14 residues. Germline V gene lookup returns CDR1 MNHNS and CDR2 SASEGT. The CDR3 region has the DNA TGTGCCAGCAGTGAATACAGCGTAAATTCACCCCTCCACTTT. It codes for CASSEYSVNSPLHF.